These T cell receptor beta chains were read from a single sample in a study of cytomegalovirus exposure and HLA in healthy donors. Assay used: immunoSEQ multiplex PCR; TCRdb lists only in-frame clones, some missing. The table for this sample gives 200,000 or so clones. The sequenced sample consisted of PBMCs. The receptor set was obtained from a boy between 10 and 17 years old in good health and CMV-seronegative. The CDR3 runs from the conserved cysteine through the conserved F or W.

CDR3	V	J
CASRAGQGNSPLHF	TRBV28	TRBJ1-6
CASSDEGARVPQHF	TRBV2	TRBJ1-5
CASSKANLCTYEQYF	TRBV21-1	TRBJ2-7
CAWNVREVSPLHF	TRBV30	TRBJ1-6
CATQAESNTGELFF	TRBV5-1	TRBJ2-2
CASSLVWSGFSSGANVLTF	TRBV5-6	TRBJ2-6
CASSYPSGGQGYEQYF	TRBV6-5	TRBJ2-7
CASSLPAAESTYEQYF	TRBV7-9	TRBJ2-7
CASSPGLNGYTF	TRBV7-9	TRBJ1-2
CASSIFGQGDTEAFF	TRBV19	TRBJ1-1
CASSEGSVSGQETQYF	TRBV9	TRBJ2-5
CAISVGQGYGYTF	TRBV10-3	TRBJ1-2
CASSRGDRGAGELFF	TRBV10-1	TRBJ2-2
CASSPRFGGGLRGTQYF	TRBV11-1	TRBJ2-5
CASSDARGGRNEQFF	TRBV5-1	TRBJ2-1
CASSPYAVDEQYF	TRBV4-1	TRBJ2-7
CATSRGPGNSPLHF	TRBV15	TRBJ1-6